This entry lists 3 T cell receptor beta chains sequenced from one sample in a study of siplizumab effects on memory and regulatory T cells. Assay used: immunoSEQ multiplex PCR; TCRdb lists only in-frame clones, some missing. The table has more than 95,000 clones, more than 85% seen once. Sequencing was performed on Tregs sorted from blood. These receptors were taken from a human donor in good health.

Written as DNA, the CDR3 is TGTGCCAGCAGTTACTCTGGACAGCTTGGGACTGAAGCTTTCTTT. Its translation: CASSYSGQLGTEAFF. J is TRBJ1-1 and V is TRBV6-5; D possibly corresponds to TRBD1 (6 bases). The V end was cut by 0 bases, the J end by 5 bases, with 13 bases between. CDR1 and CDR2 from the germline V gene are MNHEY and SVGAGI. The CDR3 covers 15 residues.

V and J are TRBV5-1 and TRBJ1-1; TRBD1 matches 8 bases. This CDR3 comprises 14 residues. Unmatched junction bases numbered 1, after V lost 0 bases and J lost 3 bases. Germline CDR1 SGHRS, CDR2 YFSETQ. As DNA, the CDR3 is TGCGCCAGCAGCTTGGACAGGGGGGACACTGAAGCTTTCTTT. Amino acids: CASSLDRGDTEAFF.

The CDR3 nucleotides are TGTGCCAGCAGCTTAACCCCCGTTGCTAGGTACGAGCAGTACTTC. Its translation: CASSLTPVARYEQYF. The chain links TRBV7-3 to TRBJ2-7; D not certain. The CDR3 is made up of 15 amino acids. The V end lost 0 bases, the J end lost 4 bases, and 13 bases lay between the germline ends. Looked up from germline, CDR1 is SGHTA and CDR2 is FQGTGA.